The entry below gives a single T cell receptor (beta chain) sequence along with its context. The data are from a study of cytomegalovirus exposure and HLA in healthy donors. The wider study: The same platform as the 650 to 700 first-cohort repertoires was used for the 90 to 150 validation repertoires, a later analysis reported.

The method was immunoSEQ multiplex PCR; TCRdb's version includes in-frame clones alone and lacks a portion of them. The profile shows 150,000 to 200,000 clones, about four fifths of them singletons. This CDR3 contains 15 residues. From germline, CDR1 is MNHEY and CDR2 SMNVEV (reference sequence). V dropped 4 bases and J dropped 8 bases, with 17 bases sitting between them. The material sequenced was PBMCs. The chain employs TRBV27 and TRBJ1-4; D may be TRBD1 (6 bases). The receptor comes from a man aged 25-45 years in good health and CMV-seropositive. Here the CDR3 DNA reads TGTGCCAGCAGTTCGCCCGGCAGGGGTCCGGAAAAACTGTTTTTT. This gives the protein CASSSPGRGPEKLFF.